The present entry profiles one TCR beta chain with its context. Its antigen is still unknown. The CDR3 has 13 residues. The germline CDR1 and CDR2 sequences are MDHEN and SYDVKM. J lost 3 bases, V lost 6 bases, and 4 bases had no gene match. Using immunoSEQ multiplex PCR, the repertoire was profiled, and TCRdb retains in-frame clones only, with some absent. The sample has around 100,000 clones; roughly four fifths are singletons. This entry is derived from a study of T cell responses to AZD1222 COVID-19 vaccine. Study at large: Analysis merged second doses at about 4 or about 12 weeks.

General observations from the study: A mostly white British donor set with more females was recruited, and clonal diversity was possibly underestimated. Within unmutated variant regions lay the reported targets of nearly half of spike-specific TCRs.

The specimen comprised peripheral blood, sampled on day 0 of AZD1222 vaccination. The TCR originated in an adult in good health. The chain combines TRBV28 with TRBJ2-7; 8 bases fit TRBD1. The CDR3 sequence: CASSPGQGYEQYF. The CDR3 DNA reads TGTGCCAGCAGCCCCGGACAGGGCTACGAGCAGTACTTC.